The 11 T cell receptor beta chains in this list originate from one sample, sequenced in a study of regulatory T cells in long-lasting Graves disease. Arm-PCR of CDR3 regions and iRepertoire HTBI primers were used to build TCR beta libraries. TCRdb analysed the multiplex PCR reads with MiXCR anew, one entry per CDR3 protein. This sample yields some 400,000 distinct CDR3 sequences, of which just under 15% are seen a single time; around 17% belongs to the top ten. Specified time point: newly diagnosed GD, antithyroid drugs for less than 3 months. PBMCs were the source of the RNA used for TCR sequencing. The sample was also reused in another study, on T cells in Graves' hyperthyroidism and ophthalmopathy.

Material: peripheral blood mononuclear cells (PBMCs), obtained at new diagnosis, from a patient treated with antithyroid drugs. The receptor source for this set is a woman in her twenties or thirties with Graves disease.

This clonotype was seen just once. Just one base apart from a much larger clone, this may be a read error. The rearrangement uses TRBV10-3 and TRBJ2-1; D gene uncertain. V lost 10 bases, J lost 10 bases, and 26 bases lay in between. Germline CDR1 reads ENHRY; CDR2 reads SYGVKD. There are 15 residues in the CDR3. The CDR3 DNA sequence: TGTGCCACCACGGGTGAAGGCTCTGTCTCCTACGAGCAGTTCTTC. Translation gives CATTGEGSVSYEQFF.

This clonotype was counted only a few times. The chain employs TRBV6-5 and TRBJ2-2; TRBD2 is a possible D gene (5 bases). V lost 0 bases to trimming and J lost 0 bases, with 17 bases between them. Germline V gives CDR1 MNHEY, CDR2 SVGAGI. The CDR3 has 19 residues. CDR3 bases: TGTGCCAGCAGTTACTCGGAGGTTCTTGTGGGGACGAACACCGGGGAGCTGTTTTTT. Protein sequence: CASSYSEVLVGTNTGELFF.

This chain links TRBV15 with TRBJ2-5; 7 nucleotides align to TRBD2. The CDR3 length is 16 residues. V lost 1 base, J lost 0 bases, and 5 bases stayed unmatched. Germline CDR1 reads LNHNV; CDR2 reads YYDKDF (reference sequence). CDR3 sequence reads: CATSRGGGVYQETQYF. The CDR3 bases are TGTGCCACCAGCAGAGGGGGGGGAGTTTACCAAGAGACCCAGTACTTC. The variable domain in full, completed from reference TRBV15 and TRBJ2-5, reads DAMVIQNPRYQVTQFGKPVTLSCSQTLNHNVMYWYQQKSSQAPKLLFHYYDKDFNNEADTPDNFQSRRPNTSFCFLDIRSPGLGDTAMYLCATSRGGGVYQETQYFGPGTRLLVL.

This clonotype was observed at least ten times. This chain uses TRBV5-1 with TRBJ2-7, with 12 positions matching TRBD2. Trimming took 0 bases from V and 5 from J; bases not matched to a gene: 3. Germline assignment: CDR1 SGHRS and CDR2 YFSETQ. The CDR3 loop spans 15 amino acids. The CDR3: CASSLGLAGVNEQYF. CDR3 DNA sequence: TGCGCCAGCAGCTTGGGACTAGCGGGAGTGAACGAGCAGTACTTC.

This clonotype was detected only once. The CDR3 ends on some other residue instead of the conserved phenylalanine or tryptophan, so this is likely a read error. It is unclear where the CDR3 begins or ends on the DNA, so no DNA is shown, and the CDR3 is as TCRdb lists it. V and J are TRBV12-3 or TRBV12-4 and TRBJ2-5. The CDR3 has 13 residues if both end residues are counted. The CDR3 loop is CASSLSSGETRYS.

This clonotype was counted many times. The V call is TRBV7-3, the J call TRBJ2-7; possible D gene TRBD1, 5 bases. This CDR3 spans 13 amino acids. Germline V gives CDR1 SGHTA, CDR2 FQGTGA. Deletions cut 2 bases from V and 3 bases from J, with 8 bases between. CDR3 region: CASSLGQNYEQYF. The CDR3 DNA is TGTGCCAGCAGCTTAGGACAAAACTACGAGCAGTACTTC.

This clonotype was seen many times. This chain links TRBV11-2 with TRBJ1-3; 7 bases agree with TRBD1. Trimming cost V 1 base and J 8 bases; bases outside gene matches: 5. CDR1 SGHAT and CDR2 FQNNGV come from the germline V gene. CDR3 size: 14 residues. The CDR3 bases are TGTGCCAGCAGCTTAGGAAGACAGGGTGACACCATATATTTT. Protein product: CASSLGRQGDTIYF.

There are many counts of this clonotype. The rearrangement links TRBV11-3 to TRBJ1-1; the D is unclear. CDR1 and CDR2 from the germline V gene are SGHNT and YENEEA. Trimming shortened V by 2 bases and J by 1 base, and 11 bases separated the two germline ends. The CDR3 spans 15 residues. The CDR3: CASSLMGDRNTEAFF. The DNA for the CDR3 is TGTGCCAGCAGCTTAATGGGAGACCGGAACACTGAAGCTTTCTTT.

This clonotype was detected a few times. V usage is TRBV4-1 and J usage is TRBJ2-7; a weak D match, TRBD1 (6 bases). Germline lookup yields CDR1 MGHRA and CDR2 YSYEKL. Trimming stripped 1 base from V and 0 bases from J, with 19 bases between. The length of the CDR3 is 18 residues. CDR3 amino acids: CASSQGVLSGTSSYEQYF. CDR3 nucleotides: TGCGCCAGCAGCCAAGGCGTGTTGTCCGGGACAAGCTCCTACGAGCAGTACTTC.

The chain joins TRBV5-1 to TRBJ2-2; D unclear. CDR1 and CDR2 (germline): SGHRS, YFSETQ. The germline V and J ends were trimmed by 1 base and 7 bases, with 20 bases remaining between them. The CDR3 consists of 17 residues. DNA of the CDR3: TGCGCCAGCAGCTTGAATTGGCTCTCTTGGGGTAACGGGGAGCTGTTTTTT. Amino acid sequence: CASSLNWLSWGNGELFF. Variable domain in full (rest from reference TRBV5-1 and TRBJ2-2): KAGVTQTPRYLIKTRGQQVTLSCSPISGHRSVSWYQQTPGQGLQFLFEYFSETQRNKGNFPGRFSGRQFSNSRSEMNVSTLELGDSALYLCASSLNWLSWGNGELFFGEGSRLTVL.

This clonotype was detected many times. The chain couples TRBV30 to TRBJ2-7, with 10 bases aligning to TRBD2. Germline CDR1 reads GTSNPN; CDR2 reads SVGIG (reference sequence). The CDR3 sequence is 13 residues long. V lost 5 bases to trimming and J lost 4 bases; unmatched junction nucleotides: 5. Written as DNA, the CDR3 is TGTGCCTGGGGAGGACTAGCGGCTTACGAGCAGTACTTC. It is translated as CAWGGLAAYEQYF.